This T cell receptor beta chain was found in a study of shared clonotypes between healthy human individuals. Profiling relied on immunoSEQ multiplex PCR, and the TCRdb table lists in-frame clones only, not all of them. The sample gives about 980,000 clones, about three quarters of which show up once; approximately 1.5% is in the top ten. The CDR3 spans 14 residues. The V and J ends lost 8 bases and 3 bases respectively, with 13 bases between them. Germline CDR1 ENHRY, CDR2 SYGVKD. In this sample, this clone turned up a few times. The chain combines TRBV10-3 with TRBJ2-2; a possible D gene is TRBD1 (5 bases). The TCR sequence derives from a man aged 18 to 30 in good health. The material sequenced was memory CD4+ T cells sorted from blood. Subset specified: CD45RA-negative fraction. The CDR3 nucleotides are TGTGCCATCCGGCGGTCAGGGCACACCGGGGAGCTGTTTTTT. Translation: CAIRRSGHTGELFF.